The clone carrying this T cell receptor beta chain was seen just once. This sample was included in a study of cytomegalovirus exposure and HLA in healthy donors. The PCR ran on 60 Vbeta and 13 Jbeta primers. Only in-frame clones appear in the TCRdb table, and some are missing; sequencing was by immunoSEQ multiplex PCR. In the table there are approximately 140,000 clones, around 77% of which are singletons. The V and J ends lost 8 bases and 0 bases, in that order; junction bases with no gene match: 9. The V gene's germline CDR1 is SGHTA and CDR2 FQGNSA. The CDR3 has 16 amino acids. The source is a man between 18 and 35 years old in good health and CMV-seronegative. The V call is TRBV7-2, the J call TRBJ2-7; 11 bases match TRBD1. Sequenced input: PBMCs. CDR3 loop: CASAISGQGASYEQYF. The DNA for the CDR3 is TGTGCCAGCGCCATCTCCGGACAGGGGGCCTCCTACGAGCAGTACTTC.